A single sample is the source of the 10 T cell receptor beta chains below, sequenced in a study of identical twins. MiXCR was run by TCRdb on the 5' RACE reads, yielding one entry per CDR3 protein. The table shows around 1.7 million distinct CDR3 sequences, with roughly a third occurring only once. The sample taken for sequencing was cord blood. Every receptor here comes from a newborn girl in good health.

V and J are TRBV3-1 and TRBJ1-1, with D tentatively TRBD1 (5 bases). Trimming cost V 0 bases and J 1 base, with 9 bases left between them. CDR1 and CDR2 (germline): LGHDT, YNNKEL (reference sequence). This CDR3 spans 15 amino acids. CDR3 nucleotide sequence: TGTGCCAGCAGCCAAGATTCAGGGCCGAACACTGAAGCTTTCTTT. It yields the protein CASSQDSGPNTEAFF.

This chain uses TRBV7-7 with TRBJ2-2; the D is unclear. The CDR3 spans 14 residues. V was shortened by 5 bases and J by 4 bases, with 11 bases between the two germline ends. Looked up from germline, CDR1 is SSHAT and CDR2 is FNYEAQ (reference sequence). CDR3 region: CASSPRASTGELFF. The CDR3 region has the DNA TGTGCCAGCAGCCCCCGAGCGAGCACCGGGGAGCTGTTTTTT.

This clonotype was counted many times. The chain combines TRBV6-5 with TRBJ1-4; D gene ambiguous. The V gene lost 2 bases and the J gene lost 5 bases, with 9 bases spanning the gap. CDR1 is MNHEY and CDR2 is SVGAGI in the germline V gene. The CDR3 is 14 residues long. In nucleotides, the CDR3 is TGTGCCAGCAGTTACGTAGGAACGAATGAAAAACTGTTTTTT. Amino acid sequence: CASSYVGTNEKLFF.

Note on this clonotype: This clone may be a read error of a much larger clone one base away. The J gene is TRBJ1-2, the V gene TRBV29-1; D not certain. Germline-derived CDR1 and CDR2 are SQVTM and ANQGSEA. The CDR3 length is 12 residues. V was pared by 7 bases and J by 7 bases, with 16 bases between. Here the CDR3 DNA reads TGCAGCGCGCCCTCGGGATTAGGTGGCTACACCTTC. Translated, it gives CSAPSGLGGYTF.

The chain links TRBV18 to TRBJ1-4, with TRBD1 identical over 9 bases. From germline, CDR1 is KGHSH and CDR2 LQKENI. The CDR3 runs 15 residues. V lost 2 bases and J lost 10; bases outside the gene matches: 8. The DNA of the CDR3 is TGTGCCAGCTCACCAACGGACAGGGGACCGGGAAAACTGTTTTTT. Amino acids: CASSPTDRGPGKLFF.

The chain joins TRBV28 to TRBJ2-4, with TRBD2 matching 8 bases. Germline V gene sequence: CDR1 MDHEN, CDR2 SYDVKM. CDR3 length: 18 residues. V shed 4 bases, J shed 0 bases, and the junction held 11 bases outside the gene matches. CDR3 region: CASSSGTGGALAKNIQYF. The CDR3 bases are TGTGCCAGCAGTTCGGGGACGGGGGGGGCCCTAGCCAAAAACATTCAGTACTTC.

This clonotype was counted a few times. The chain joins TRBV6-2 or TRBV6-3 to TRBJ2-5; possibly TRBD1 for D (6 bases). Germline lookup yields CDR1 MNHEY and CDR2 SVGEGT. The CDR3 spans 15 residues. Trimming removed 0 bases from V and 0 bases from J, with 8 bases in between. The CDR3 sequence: CASSYSGQYQETQYF. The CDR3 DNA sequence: TGTGCCAGCAGTTACTCCGGACAGTACCAAGAGACCCAGTACTTC.

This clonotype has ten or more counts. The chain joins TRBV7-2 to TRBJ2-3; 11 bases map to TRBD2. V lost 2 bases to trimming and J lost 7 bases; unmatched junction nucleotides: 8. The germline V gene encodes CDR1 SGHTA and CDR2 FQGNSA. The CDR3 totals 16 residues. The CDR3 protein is CASSLQWGLAENTQYF. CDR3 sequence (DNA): TGTGCCAGCAGCTTACAATGGGGACTAGCGGAGAATACGCAGTATTTT.

CDR3 amino acids: CASSHQAGSSYEQYF. For the CDR3, the DNA is TGTGCCAGCAGTCATCAAGCGGGAAGCTCCTACGAGCAGTACTTC. The chain links TRBV6-5 to TRBJ2-7, with 7 bases matching TRBD2. The V gene's germline CDR1 is MNHEY and CDR2 SVGAGI. This CDR3 is 15 amino acids long. With V trimmed by 5 bases and J by 0 bases, 7 bases remained unmatched.

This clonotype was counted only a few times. CDR3 bases: TGCAGTCAGGCAAGGACAGCCTATGGCTACACCTTC. Residues: CSQARTAYGYTF. The V gene is TRBV20-1, the J gene TRBJ1-2; D may be TRBD1 (6 bases). Germline V CDR1 and CDR2: DFQATT, SNEGSKA (reference sequence). CDR3 length equals 12 residues. V lost 8 bases and J lost 4, with 14 bases in between.